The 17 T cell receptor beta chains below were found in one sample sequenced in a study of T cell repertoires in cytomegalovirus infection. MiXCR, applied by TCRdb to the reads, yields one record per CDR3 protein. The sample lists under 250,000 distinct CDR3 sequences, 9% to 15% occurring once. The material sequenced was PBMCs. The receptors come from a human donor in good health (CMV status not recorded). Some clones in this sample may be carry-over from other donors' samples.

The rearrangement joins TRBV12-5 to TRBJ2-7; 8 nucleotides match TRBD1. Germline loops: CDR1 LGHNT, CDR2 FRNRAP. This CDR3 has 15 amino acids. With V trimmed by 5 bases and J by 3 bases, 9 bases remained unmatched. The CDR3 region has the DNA TGTGCTAGTGGTCCCCGGACAGGGCCCAACTACGAGCAGTACTTC. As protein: CASGPRTGPNYEQYF. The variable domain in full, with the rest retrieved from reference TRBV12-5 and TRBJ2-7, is DARVTQTPRHKVTEMGQEVTMRCQPILGHNTVFWYRQTMMQGLELLAYFRNRAPLDDSGMPKDRFSAEMPDATLATLKIQPSEPRDSAVYFCASGPRTGPNYEQYFGPGTRLTVT.

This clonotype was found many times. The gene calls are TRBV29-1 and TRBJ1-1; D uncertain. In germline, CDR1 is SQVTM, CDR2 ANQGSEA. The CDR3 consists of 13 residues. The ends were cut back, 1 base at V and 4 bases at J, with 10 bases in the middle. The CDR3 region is CSVEAGFSTEAFF. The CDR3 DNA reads TGCAGCGTTGAAGCGGGGTTTAGCACTGAAGCTTTCTTT.

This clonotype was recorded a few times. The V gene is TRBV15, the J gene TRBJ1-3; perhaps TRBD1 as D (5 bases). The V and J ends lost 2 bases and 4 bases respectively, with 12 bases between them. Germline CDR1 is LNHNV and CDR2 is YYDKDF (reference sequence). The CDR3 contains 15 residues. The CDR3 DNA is TGTGCCACCAGCAGACGCGACAGCCTAGGAAACACCATATATTTT. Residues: CATSRRDSLGNTIYF.

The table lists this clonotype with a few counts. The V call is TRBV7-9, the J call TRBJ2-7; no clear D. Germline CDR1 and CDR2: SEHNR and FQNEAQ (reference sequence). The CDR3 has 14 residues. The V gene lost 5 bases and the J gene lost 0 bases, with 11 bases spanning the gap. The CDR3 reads CASSPNSASYEQYF. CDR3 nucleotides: TGTGCCAGCAGCCCAAACTCTGCCTCCTACGAGCAGTACTTC.

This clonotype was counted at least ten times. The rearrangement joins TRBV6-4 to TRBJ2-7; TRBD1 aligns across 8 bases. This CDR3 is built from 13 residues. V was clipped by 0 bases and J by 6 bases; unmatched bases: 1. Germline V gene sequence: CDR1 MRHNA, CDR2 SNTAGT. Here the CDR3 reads CASSDSGTGEQYF. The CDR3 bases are TGTGCCAGCAGTGACTCCGGGACAGGCGAGCAGTACTTC.

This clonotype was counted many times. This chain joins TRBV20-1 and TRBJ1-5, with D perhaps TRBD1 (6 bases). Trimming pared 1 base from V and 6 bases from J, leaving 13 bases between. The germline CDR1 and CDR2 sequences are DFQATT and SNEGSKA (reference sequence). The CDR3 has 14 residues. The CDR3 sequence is CSARVGEGGQPQHF. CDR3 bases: TGCAGTGCTAGAGTGGGCGAAGGGGGTCAGCCCCAGCATTTT.

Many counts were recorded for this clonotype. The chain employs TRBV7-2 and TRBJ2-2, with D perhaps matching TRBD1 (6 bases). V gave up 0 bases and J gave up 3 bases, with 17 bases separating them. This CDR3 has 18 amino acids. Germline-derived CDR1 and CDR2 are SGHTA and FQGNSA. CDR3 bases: TGTGCCAGCAGCTTAGCCCCTGGTGGGGGCGTTGACACCGGGGAGCTGTTTTTT. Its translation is CASSLAPGGGVDTGELFF.

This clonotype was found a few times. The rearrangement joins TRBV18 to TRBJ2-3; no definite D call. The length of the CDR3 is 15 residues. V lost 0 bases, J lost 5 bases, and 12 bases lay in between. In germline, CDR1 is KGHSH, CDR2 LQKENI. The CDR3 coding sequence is TGTGCCAGCTCACCACCGAGCCAGTGGGGAGATACGCAGTATTTT. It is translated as CASSPPSQWGDTQYF.

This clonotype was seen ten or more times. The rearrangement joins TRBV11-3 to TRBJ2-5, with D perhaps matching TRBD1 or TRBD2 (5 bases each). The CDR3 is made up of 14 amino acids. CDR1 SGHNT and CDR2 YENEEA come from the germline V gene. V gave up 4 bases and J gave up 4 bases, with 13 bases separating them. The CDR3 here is CASSSGTRAETQYF. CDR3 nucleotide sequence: TGTGCCAGCAGCTCCGGGACCCGGGCAGAGACCCAGTACTTC.

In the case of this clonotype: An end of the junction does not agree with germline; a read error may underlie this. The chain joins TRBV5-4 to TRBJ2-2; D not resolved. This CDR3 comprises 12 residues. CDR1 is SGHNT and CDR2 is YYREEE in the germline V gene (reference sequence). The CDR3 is CASSPLFGQLFF. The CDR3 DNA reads TGTGCCAGCAGCCCCCTCTTCGGGCAGCTGTTTTTT.

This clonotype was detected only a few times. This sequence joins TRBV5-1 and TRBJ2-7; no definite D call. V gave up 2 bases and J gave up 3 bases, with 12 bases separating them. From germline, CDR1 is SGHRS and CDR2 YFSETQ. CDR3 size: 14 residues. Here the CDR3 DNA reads TGCGCCAGCAGCTTCGCCGGAGATAACTACGAGCAGTACTTC. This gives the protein CASSFAGDNYEQYF.

The DNA of the CDR3 is TGCAGCTATGGTGGGGGCGCGGAAGAGACCCAGTACTTC. It yields the protein CSYGGGAEETQYF. The chain is built from TRBV29-1 and TRBJ2-5; the D gene is possibly TRBD1 (6 bases). Germline CDR1 and CDR2: SQVTM and ANQGSEA. The CDR3 contains 13 residues. V gave up 8 bases and J gave up 3 bases, with 16 bases separating them.

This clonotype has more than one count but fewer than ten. In DNA form, the CDR3 reads TGTGCTAGTGGTTTGTCCACTCGGACTAGCGGGAGCTCCGGGGAGCTGTTTTTT. The encoded protein is CASGLSTRTSGSSGELFF. The rearrangement links TRBV12-5 to TRBJ2-2; the match to TRBD2 covers 13 bases. The J segment lost 6 bases and the V segment lost 2 bases, leaving 9 bases of the junction unmatched. The CDR3 loop spans 18 amino acids. Germline CDR1 and CDR2: LGHNT and FRNRAP.

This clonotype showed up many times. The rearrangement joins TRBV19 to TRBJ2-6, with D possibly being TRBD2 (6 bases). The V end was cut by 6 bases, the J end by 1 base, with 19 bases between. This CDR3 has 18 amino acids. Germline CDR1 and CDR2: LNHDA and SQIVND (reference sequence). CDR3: CASSRREGWWSGANVLTF. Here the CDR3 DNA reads TGTGCCAGTAGCCGGCGGGAAGGTTGGTGGTCTGGGGCCAACGTCCTGACTTTC. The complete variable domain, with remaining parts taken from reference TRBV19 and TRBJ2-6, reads DGGITQSPKYLFRKEGQNVTLSCEQNLNHDAMYWYRQDPGQGLRLIYYSQIVNDFQKGDIAEGYSVSREKKESFPLTVTSAQKNPTAFYLCASSRREGWWSGANVLTFGAGSRLTVL.

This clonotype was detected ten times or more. CDR3 coding DNA: TGTGCCAGCAGCTCCCCTGTAGGGGAGATGAACACTGAAGCTTTCTTT. It specifies CASSSPVGEMNTEAFF. The V gene is TRBV11-2, the J gene TRBJ1-1; TRBD1 might be the D (5 bases). Trimming shortened V by 4 bases and J by 0 bases, and 15 bases separated the two germline ends. This CDR3 comprises 16 residues. Germline CDR1 is SGHAT and CDR2 is FQNNGV.

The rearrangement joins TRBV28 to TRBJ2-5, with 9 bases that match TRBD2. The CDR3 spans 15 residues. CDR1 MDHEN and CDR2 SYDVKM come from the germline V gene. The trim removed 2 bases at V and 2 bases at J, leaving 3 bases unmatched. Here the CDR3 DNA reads TGTGCCAGCAGTTTACTGAGCGGGGGGCAAGAGACCCAGTACTTC. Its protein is CASSLLSGGQETQYF.

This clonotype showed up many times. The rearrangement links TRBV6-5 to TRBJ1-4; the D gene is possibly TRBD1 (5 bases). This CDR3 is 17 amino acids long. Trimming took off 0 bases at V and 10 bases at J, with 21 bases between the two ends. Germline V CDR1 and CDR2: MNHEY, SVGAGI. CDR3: CASSYSRRAQGGGKLFF. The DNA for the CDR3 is TGTGCCAGCAGTTACTCGAGGAGGGCCCAGGGAGGAGGAAAACTGTTTTTT.